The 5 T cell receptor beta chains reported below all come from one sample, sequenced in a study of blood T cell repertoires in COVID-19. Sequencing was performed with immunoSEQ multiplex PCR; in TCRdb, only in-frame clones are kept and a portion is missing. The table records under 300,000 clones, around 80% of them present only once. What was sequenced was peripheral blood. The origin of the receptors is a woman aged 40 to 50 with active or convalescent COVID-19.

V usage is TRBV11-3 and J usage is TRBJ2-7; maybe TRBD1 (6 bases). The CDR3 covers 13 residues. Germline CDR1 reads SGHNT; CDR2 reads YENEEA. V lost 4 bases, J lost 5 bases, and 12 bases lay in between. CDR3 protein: CASSSAGANEQYV. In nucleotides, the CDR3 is TGTGCCAGCAGCTCGGCAGGGGCGAACGAGCAGTACGTC.

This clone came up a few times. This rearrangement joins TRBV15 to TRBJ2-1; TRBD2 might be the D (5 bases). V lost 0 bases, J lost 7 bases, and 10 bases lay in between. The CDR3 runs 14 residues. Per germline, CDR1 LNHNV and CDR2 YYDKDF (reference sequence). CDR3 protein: CATSRDETGNEQFF. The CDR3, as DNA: TGTGCCACCAGCAGAGATGAAACGGGGAATGAGCAGTTCTTC.

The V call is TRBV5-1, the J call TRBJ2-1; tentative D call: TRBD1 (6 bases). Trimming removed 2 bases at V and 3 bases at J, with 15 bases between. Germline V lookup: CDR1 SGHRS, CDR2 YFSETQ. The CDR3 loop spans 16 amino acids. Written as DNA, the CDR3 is TGCGCCAGCAGCTTCGACAACAGGGTCCTCTACAATGAGCAGTTCTTC. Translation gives CASSFDNRVLYNEQFF.

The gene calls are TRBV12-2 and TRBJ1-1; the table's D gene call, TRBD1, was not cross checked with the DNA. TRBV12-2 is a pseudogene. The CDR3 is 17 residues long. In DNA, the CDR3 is TGTGCAAGTCGCCCCCGTCTATGTACGGCCGAGGGGGAGGAAGCTTTCTTT. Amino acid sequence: CASRPRLCTAEGEEAFF.

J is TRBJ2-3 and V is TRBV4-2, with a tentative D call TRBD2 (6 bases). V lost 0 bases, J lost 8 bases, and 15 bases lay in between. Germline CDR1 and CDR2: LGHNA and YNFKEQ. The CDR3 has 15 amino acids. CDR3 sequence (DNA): TGTGCCAGCAGCCAAGATGAGTCTAGCGTCGGTACGCAGTATTTT. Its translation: CASSQDESSVGTQYF.